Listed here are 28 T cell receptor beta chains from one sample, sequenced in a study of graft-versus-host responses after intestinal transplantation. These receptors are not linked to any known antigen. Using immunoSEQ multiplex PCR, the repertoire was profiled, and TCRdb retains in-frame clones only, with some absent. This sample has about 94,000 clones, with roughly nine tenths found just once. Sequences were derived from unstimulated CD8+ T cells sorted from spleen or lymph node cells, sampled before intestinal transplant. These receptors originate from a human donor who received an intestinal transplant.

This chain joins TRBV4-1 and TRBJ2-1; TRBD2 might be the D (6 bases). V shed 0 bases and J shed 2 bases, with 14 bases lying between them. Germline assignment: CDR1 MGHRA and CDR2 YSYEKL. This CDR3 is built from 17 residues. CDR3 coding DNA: TGCGCCAGCAGCCAAGACCAGACTAGGAGTCCCTACAATGAGCAGTTCTTC. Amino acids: CASSQDQTRSPYNEQFF.

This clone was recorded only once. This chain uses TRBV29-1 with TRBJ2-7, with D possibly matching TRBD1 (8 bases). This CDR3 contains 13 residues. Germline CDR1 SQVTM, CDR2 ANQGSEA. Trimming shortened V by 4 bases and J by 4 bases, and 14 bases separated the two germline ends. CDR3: CSVGGGQVYEQYF. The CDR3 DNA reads TGCAGCGTTGGGGGGGGACAGGTGTACGAGCAGTACTTC.

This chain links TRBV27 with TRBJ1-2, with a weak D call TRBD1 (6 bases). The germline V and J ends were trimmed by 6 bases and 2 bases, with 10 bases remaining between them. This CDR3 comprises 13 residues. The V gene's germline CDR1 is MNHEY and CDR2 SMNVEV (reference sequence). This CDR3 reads CASSRTVNYGYTF. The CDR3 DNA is TGTGCCAGCAGCCGGACAGTCAACTATGGCTACACCTTC.

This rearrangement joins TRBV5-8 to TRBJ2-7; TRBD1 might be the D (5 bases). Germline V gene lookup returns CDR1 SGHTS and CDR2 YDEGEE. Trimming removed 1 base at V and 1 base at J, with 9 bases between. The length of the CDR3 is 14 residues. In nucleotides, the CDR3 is TGTGCCAGCAGCTTGAGGGGAAGGTCCTACGAGCAGTACTTC. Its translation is CASSLRGRSYEQYF.

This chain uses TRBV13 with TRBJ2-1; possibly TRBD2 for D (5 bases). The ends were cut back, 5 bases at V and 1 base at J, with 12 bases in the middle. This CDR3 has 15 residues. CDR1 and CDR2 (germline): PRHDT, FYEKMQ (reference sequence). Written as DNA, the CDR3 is TGTGCCAGCAGCCCTTATGGGGAGTCCTACAATGAGCAGTTCTTC. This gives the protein CASSPYGESYNEQFF.

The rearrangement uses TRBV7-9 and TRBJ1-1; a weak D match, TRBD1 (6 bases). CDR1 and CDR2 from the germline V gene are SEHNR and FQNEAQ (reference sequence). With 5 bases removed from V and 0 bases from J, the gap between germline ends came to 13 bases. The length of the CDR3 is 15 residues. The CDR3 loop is CASSTRQALNTEAFF. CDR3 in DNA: TGTGCCAGCAGCACCCGACAGGCCTTGAACACTGAAGCTTTCTTT.

DNA of the CDR3: TGTGCCAGCAGTTTCTCGGGAGTCCAGTACTTC. Its translation is CASSFSGVQYF. The chain links TRBV27 to TRBJ2-5; possibly TRBD2 for D (6 bases). CDR1 MNHEY and CDR2 SMNVEV come from the germline V gene (reference sequence). V lost 3 bases and J 10 bases, leaving 9 bases between the germline ends. The CDR3 has 11 amino acids.

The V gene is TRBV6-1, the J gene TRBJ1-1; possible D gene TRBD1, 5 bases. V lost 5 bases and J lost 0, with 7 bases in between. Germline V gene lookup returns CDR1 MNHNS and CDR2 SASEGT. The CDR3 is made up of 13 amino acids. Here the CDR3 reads CASSSGMNTEAFF. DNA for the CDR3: TGTGCCAGCAGTTCAGGGATGAACACTGAAGCTTTCTTT.

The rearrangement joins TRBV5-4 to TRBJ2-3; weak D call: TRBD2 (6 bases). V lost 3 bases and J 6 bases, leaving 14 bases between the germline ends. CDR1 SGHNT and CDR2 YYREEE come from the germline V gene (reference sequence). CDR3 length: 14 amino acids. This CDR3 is CASSYLRELDTQYF. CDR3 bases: TGTGCCAGCAGCTACTTACGGGAGCTGGATACGCAGTATTTT.

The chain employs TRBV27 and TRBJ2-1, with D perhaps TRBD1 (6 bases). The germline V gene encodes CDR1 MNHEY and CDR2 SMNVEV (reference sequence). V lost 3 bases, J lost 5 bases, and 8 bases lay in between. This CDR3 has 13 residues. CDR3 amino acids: CASSFGGDNEQFF. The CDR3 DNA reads TGTGCCAGCAGTTTTGGGGGCGACAATGAGCAGTTCTTC.

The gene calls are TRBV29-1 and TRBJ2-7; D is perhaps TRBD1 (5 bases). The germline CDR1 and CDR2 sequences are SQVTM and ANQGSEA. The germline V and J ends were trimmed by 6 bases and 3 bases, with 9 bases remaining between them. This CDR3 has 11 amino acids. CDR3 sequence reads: CSVIQDYEQYF. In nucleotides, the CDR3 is TGCAGCGTAATACAGGACTACGAGCAGTACTTC.

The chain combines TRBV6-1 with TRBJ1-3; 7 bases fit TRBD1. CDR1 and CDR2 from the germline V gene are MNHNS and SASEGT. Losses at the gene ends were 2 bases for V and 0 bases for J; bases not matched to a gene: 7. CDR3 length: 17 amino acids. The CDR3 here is CASSESRQGFSGNTIYF. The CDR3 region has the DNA TGTGCCAGCAGTGAATCTCGACAGGGATTCTCTGGAAACACCATATATTTT.

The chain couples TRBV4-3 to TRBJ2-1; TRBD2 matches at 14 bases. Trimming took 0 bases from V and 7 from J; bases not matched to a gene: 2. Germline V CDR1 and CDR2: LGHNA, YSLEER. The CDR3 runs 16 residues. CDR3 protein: CASSQETSGGANEQFF. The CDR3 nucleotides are TGCGCCAGCAGCCAAGAGACTAGCGGGGGGGCAAATGAGCAGTTCTTC.

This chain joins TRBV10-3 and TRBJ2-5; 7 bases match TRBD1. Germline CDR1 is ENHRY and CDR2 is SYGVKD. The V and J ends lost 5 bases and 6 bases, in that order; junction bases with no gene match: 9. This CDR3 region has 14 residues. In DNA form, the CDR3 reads TGTGCCATCAGTTCTACAGGGGACGATAAGACCCAGTACTTC. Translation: CAISSTGDDKTQYF.

The CDR3 sequence: CASSPGTGYSYEQYF. The CDR3 DNA reads TGTGCCAGCAGCCCCGGGACAGGCTACTCCTACGAGCAGTACTTC. The rearrangement uses TRBV6-6 and TRBJ2-7; 8 positions match TRBD1. From germline, CDR1 is MNHNY and CDR2 SVGAGI (reference sequence). The CDR3 is 15 amino acids. Unmatched junction bases numbered 7, after V lost 6 bases and J lost 0 bases.

CDR3 nucleotide sequence: TGTGCCAGCAGCTTGGGCCGGGACAGGGGACTCAATCAGCCCCAGCATTTT. Its translation is CASSLGRDRGLNQPQHF. The V and J genes are TRBV5-8 and TRBJ1-5; 10 nucleotides line up with TRBD1. V shed 0 bases and J 3 bases; nucleotides not matched to a gene: 6. Germline loops: CDR1 SGHTS, CDR2 YDEGEE. The CDR3 sequence is 17 residues long.

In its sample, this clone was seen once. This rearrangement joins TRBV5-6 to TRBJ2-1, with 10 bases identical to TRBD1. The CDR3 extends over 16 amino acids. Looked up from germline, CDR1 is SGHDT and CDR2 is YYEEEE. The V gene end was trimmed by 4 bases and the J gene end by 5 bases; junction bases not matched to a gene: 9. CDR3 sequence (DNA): TGTGCCAGCAGCATCTCCCCGGGACAGGGGAACAATGAGCAGTTCTTC. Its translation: CASSISPGQGNNEQFF.

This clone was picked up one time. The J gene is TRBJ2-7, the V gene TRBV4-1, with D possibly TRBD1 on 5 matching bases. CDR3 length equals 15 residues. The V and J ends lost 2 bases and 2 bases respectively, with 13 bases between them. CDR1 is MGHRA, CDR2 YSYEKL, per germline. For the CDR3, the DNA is TGCGCCAGCAGCCAAAAACACCCAGGGCCCTACGAGCAGTACTTC. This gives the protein CASSQKHPGPYEQYF.

For the CDR3, the DNA is TGTGCCTGGAGTGATCTACCCGGGGAGCTGTTTTTT. It is translated as CAWSDLPGELFF. The chain joins TRBV30 to TRBJ2-2, with D uncertain. The CDR3 covers 12 residues. In germline, CDR1 is GTSNPN, CDR2 SVGIG (reference sequence). Trimming removed 1 base from V and 6 bases from J, with 6 bases in between.

CDR3 residues: CASSPLLRDSPIYGYTF. CDR3 DNA: TGTGCCAGCAGCCCACTTCTCCGGGACAGCCCAATCTATGGCTACACCTTC. This chain links TRBV9 with TRBJ1-2; 7 bases are a match to TRBD1. V shed 4 bases and J 4 bases; nucleotides not matched to a gene: 16. Germline CDR1 is SGDLS and CDR2 is YYNGEE. This CDR3 has 17 amino acids.

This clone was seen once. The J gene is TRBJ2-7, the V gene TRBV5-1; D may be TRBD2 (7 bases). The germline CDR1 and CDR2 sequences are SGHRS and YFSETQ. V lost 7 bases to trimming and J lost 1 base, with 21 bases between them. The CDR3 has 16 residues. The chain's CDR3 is CASGIAGEGPSYEQYF. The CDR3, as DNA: TGCGCCAGCGGAATTGCAGGGGAGGGCCCATCCTACGAGCAGTACTTC.

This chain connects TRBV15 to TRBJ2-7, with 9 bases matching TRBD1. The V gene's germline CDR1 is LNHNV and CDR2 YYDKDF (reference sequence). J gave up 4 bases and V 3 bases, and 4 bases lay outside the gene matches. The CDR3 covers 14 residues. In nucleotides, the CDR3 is TGTGCCACCAGCAGTGGGGGACAGGGTTACGAGCAGTACTTC. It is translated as CATSSGGQGYEQYF.

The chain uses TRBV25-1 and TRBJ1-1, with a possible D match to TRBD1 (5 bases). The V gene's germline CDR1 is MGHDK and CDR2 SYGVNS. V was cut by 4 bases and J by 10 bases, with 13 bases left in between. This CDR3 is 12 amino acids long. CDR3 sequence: CASSGGDRAAFF. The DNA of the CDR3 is TGTGCCAGCAGTGGGGGGGATCGCGCAGCTTTCTTT.

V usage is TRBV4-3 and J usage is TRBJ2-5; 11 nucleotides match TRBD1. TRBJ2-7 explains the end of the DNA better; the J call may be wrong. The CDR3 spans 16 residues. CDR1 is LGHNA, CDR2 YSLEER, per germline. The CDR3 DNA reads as TGCGCCAGCAGCCAAGATAGGACAGGGGGCGGGTACGAGCAGTACTTC. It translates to CASSQDRTGGGYEQYF.

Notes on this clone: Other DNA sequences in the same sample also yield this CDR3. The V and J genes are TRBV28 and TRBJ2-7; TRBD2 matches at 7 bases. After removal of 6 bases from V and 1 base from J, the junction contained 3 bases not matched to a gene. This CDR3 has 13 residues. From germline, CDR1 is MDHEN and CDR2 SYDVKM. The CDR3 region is CASSPSGSYEQYF. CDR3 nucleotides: TGTGCCAGCAGCCCTAGCGGTTCCTACGAGCAGTACTTC.

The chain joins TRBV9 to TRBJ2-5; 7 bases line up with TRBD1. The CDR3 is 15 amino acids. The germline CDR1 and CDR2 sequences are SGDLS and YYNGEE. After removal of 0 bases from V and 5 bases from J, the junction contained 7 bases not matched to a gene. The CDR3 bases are TGTGCCAGCAGCGTAGAGACAGGGTACGGGGAGACCCAGTACTTC. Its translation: CASSVETGYGETQYF.

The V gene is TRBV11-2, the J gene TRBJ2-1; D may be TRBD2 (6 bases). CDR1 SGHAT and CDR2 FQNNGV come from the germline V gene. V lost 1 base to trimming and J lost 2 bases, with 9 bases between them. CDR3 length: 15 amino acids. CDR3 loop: CASSLASVPYNEQFF. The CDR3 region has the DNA TGTGCCAGCAGCTTAGCTAGCGTTCCCTACAATGAGCAGTTCTTC. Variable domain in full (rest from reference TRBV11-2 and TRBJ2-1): EAGVAQSPRYKIIEKRQSVAFWCNPISGHATLYWYQQILGQGPKLLIQFQNNGVVDDSQLPKDRFSAERLKGVDSTLKIQPAKLEDSAVYLCASSLASVPYNEQFFGPGTRLTVL.

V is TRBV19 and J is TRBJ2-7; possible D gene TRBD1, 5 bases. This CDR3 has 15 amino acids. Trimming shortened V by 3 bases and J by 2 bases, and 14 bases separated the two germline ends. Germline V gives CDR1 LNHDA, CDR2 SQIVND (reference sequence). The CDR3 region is CASSIVFDSTYEQYF. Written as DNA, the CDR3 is TGTGCCAGTAGTATTGTATTCGACAGTACCTACGAGCAGTACTTC.